This paragraph reports one T cell receptor beta chain. The sample originates from a study of T-cell memory formation after mild COVID-19. TCRdb ran MiXCR on the 5' RACE reads and lists one entry per CDR3 protein. The repertoire holds over 5,500 distinct CDR3 sequences, 50% to 75% seen once, with about 2.7% in the top ten. V lost 2 bases, J lost 11 bases, and 15 bases lay in between. This CDR3 contains 13 residues. CDR1 MNHEY and CDR2 SVGAGI come from the germline V gene. This clonotype was obtained from an adult who had mild COVID-19 (a few samples of this study predate the infection). Cell type and time point are not known. Sequenced sample: PBMCs or a T cell subset sorted from them (not recorded which). V is TRBV6-5 and J is TRBJ1-1, with unresolved D. In DNA, the CDR3 is TGTGCCAGCAGTTACGGACGAAGTGATGCGGCTTTCTTT. Translated, it gives CASSYGRSDAAFF.